A selection of T cell receptor beta chains follows, all from one sample in a study of cytomegalovirus exposure and HLA in healthy donors. Here immunoSEQ multiplex PCR was the method, and the copy in TCRdb shows in-frame clones only, minus some. The table shows roughly 130,000 clones, with 85% to 90% occurring only once. The material sequenced was PBMCs. The receptors were sampled from a man younger than 40 in good health and CMV-seronegative. The CDR3 runs from the conserved cysteine through the conserved F or W. The D gene is left open where the match is weak. Size values are once, few and many counts, or a class for expanded clones, and some rows have none.

J gene,V gene,D gene,clone size,CDR3 DNA,CDR3 protein
TRBJ2-7,TRBV5-8,TRBD1,NA,TGTGCCAGCAGCCTCGCCCGGGACAGGTGGTCTCGGCAGTACTTC,CASSLARDRWSRQYF
TRBJ1-2,TRBV19,NA,NA,TGTGCCAGTAGTATGGCCGGGAATGGGGATGGCTACACCTTC,CASSMAGNGDGYTF
TRBJ2-7,TRBV2,TRBD1,NA,TGTGCCAGCAGTCCGGACAGGGGACACTACGAGCAGTACTTC,CASSPDRGHYEQYF
TRBJ2-1,TRBV18,TRBD2,once,TGTGCCAGCTCACCGGCGACTAGCGGGGGGGATAGTGAGCAGTTCTTC,CASSPATSGGDSEQFF
TRBJ1-6,TRBV25-1,TRBD1,NA,TGTGCCAGCAGTGATCAAAAGACAGGGGAGGTTTCACCCCTCCACTTT,CASSDQKTGEVSPLHF
TRBJ1-2,TRBV28,TRBD1,once,TGTGCCAGCAGTTTATCCTCGGACAGGGTCCCTGGCTACACCTTC,CASSLSSDRVPGYTF
TRBJ1-5,TRBV11-2,TRBD1,few,TGTGCCAGCAGCCTGGACAGGGCCCAGCCCCAGCATTTT,CASSLDRAQPQHF
TRBJ2-5,TRBV9,NA,NA,TGTGCCAGCAGCGAGGGCGGGCTCCAAGAGACCCAGTACTTC,CASSEGGLQETQYF
TRBJ1-1,TRBV29-1,NA,once,TGCAGCGTTGAAGAGCAGCCGGACCTGCAGGGGGCTTTCTTT,CSVEEQPDLQGAFF
TRBJ2-5,TRBV4-1,TRBD1,NA,TGCGCCAGCAGCCGAGGGACAGGGGAACAAGAGACCCAGTACTTC,CASSRGTGEQETQYF
TRBJ2-7,TRBV9,NA,NA,TGTGCCAGCAGCGTTGGCGGGCACTTCGACGAGCAGTACTTC,CASSVGGHFDEQYF
TRBJ2-1,TRBV19,TRBD1,NA,TGTGCCAGTAATTGGCGGACAGGGGACAATGAGCAGTTCTTC,CASNWRTGDNEQFF
TRBJ2-7,TRBV6-5,TRBD1,NA,TGTGCCAGCAGTTACCAGGGGGCTTCCTACGAGCAGTACTTC,CASSYQGASYEQYF
TRBJ1-6,TRBV5-1,TRBD1,NA,TGCGCCAGCAGCCCGGCGGATGGGACAGGGCCTACACCCCTCCACTTT,CASSPADGTGPTPLHF
TRBJ2-5,TRBV5-1,NA,once,TGCGCCAGCAGCTTGTTACAGCCGGGGATGCAAGAGACCCAGTACTTC,CASSLLQPGMQETQYF
TRBJ2-5,TRBV11-3,TRBD1,NA,TGTGCCAGCAGCCACCGGACAGGGGGCGCGGCAGAGACCCAGTACTTC,CASSHRTGGAAETQYF